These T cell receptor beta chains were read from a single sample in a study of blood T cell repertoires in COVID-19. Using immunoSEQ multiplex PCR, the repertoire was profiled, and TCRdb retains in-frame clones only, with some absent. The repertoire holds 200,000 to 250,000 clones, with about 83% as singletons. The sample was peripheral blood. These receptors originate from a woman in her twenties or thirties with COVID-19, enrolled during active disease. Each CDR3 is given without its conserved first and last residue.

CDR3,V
ASSRGQGETQY,TRBV5-1
ASTQGQAGLKADTQY,TRBV5-4
ASSELGQGGAF,TRBV25-1
ASSLEGGDEQF,TRBV7-3
ASSQGGGTVWDNEQF,TRBV3-1/TRBV3-2
ASTWVAPTDTQY,TRBV11-2
ASNRDSLSTETQY,TRBV6-4
ASSLWGGNTEAF,TRBV28
ASSPGGTGYNEQF,TRBV7-8
ASSQQGVAETQY,TRBV6-5
ASSYSGGLDTQY,TRBV6-2/TRBV6-3
AWSPASGETQY,TRBV30
SASSLSRREAYEQY,TRBV20-1
ASSLLAGNTGELF,TRBV27
ASSHNDRRDTEAF,TRBV6-5
ASSVGNGRTGELF,TRBV9
ASSLNSISYNEQF,TRBV27
ASSQGTSGGAYEQY,TRBV4-1
ASSFGGITDTQY,TRBV11-2
ASSFGQGTYFFSGNTIY,TRBV5-6
ASLTAGGSYEQY,TRBV28
ASSWTDQSSLGAF,TRBV7-9
ASSGGTGDGYT,TRBV28
ASSIEQGYYEQY,TRBV19
ASSLDSTGTYGYT,TRBV11-2
ASSYSTVTSNYGYT,TRBV6-2/TRBV6-3
ATSRVGGGGEAGELF,TRBV15
ASSPLGGEAYGYT,TRBV5-4
ASSRLAGETQY,TRBV12-3/TRBV12-4
AWSSRGVETQY,TRBV30
ASSEARGNSPLH,TRBV2
ASSIGVGRGPGNTIY,TRBV27
ASSTLQGVNYGYT,TRBV11-1
ASSYTATPYEQY,TRBV6-5
ASGAATGEKTQY,TRBV28
ASSFYGRRDTGELF,TRBV27
ASSAATVDGLGGYT,TRBV25-1
ASGFLDTQY,TRBV5-1
ATSRGEGLYQETQY,TRBV15
ASSLRTGFDGELF,TRBV4-1
SASTDREWDEQF,TRBV20-1
ASSPGRGRAGELF,TRBV18
ASSENRDFFSGANVLT,TRBV2
ASSWSNPGDTQY,TRBV6-2/TRBV6-3
SAPKQGTETQY,TRBV29-1
ASSLEGQGGNIQY,TRBV5-1
ASSSWTGGIGEQF,TRBV7-2
ASRLTSGDPQETQY,TRBV5-1
ASGTSVNTGELF,TRBV19
ASSLEGHVQETQY,TRBV7-2
ASSLWGAGQETQY,TRBV27
ASSPTPGLADEQF,TRBV7-3
ASSQYSGGVAKNIQY,TRBV4-3
ASSYSGTEQF,TRBV4-3
ASSLEGEWD,TRBV13